This T cell receptor (beta chain) was documented in a study of T cells in Graves' hyperthyroidism and ophthalmopathy. Study conclusions and caveats: With a median lead of roughly 6.8 months before onset, the model predicted ophthalmopathy. Stable hyperthyroidism was separated from ophthalmopathy by a model based on 13 V-J features. Blood also showed most of the thyroid clonotypes that were expanded above 0.001.

Those patients with uncontrolled infection, other autoimmune disease, pregnancy or lactation were excluded. This clonotype turned up a few times. Its antigen is currently unknown. Germline is not matched at one junction end, which may reflect a read error. Using RNA transcripts as the source, TCR beta CDR3 regions were amplified. Primed by the HTBI set, a first-round RT-PCR was run on the TCR CDR3. TCRdb recomputed calls from the multiplex PCR reads with MiXCR, one row per CDR3 protein. The sample contains about 500,000 distinct CDR3 sequences, 46% of which appear only once. The germline V gene encodes CDR1 SGDLS and CDR2 YYNGEE. This CDR3 has 15 amino acids.

J is TRBJ2-7 and V is TRBV9; 7 nucleotides agree with TRBD2. Material for sequencing was peripheral blood or thyroid tissue (not recorded which). The receptor's source is an adult woman with Graves' disease, either hyperthyroidism or ophthalmopathy (not recorded which). CDR3 sequence (DNA): TGTGCCAGCAGCGTAGCCCCTAGCGGATCCTACGGGCAGTACTTC. Protein product: CASSVAPSGSYGQYF.